This T cell receptor (beta chain) was recorded in a study of identical twins. The CDR3 sequence is 16 residues long. The V and J ends lost 0 bases and 1 base, in that order; junction bases with no gene match: 4. Germline loops: CDR1 ENHRY, CDR2 SYGVKD. TCRdb redid the calling of the 5' RACE reads with MiXCR, one entry per CDR3 protein. Of about 720,000 distinct CDR3 sequences listed, roughly 18% are singletons. The same sample was also used in a study of T cells expressing NK-cell markers.

Sequenced input: PBMCs. J is TRBJ2-7 and V is TRBV10-3, with 9 bases identical to TRBD2. This receptor was taken from a woman younger than 35 in good health. The DNA for the CDR3 is TGTGCCATCAGTGAGTCGAAGCGGGAGGTTTCCTACGAGCAGTACTTC. Residues: CAISESKREVSYEQYF.